A selection of T cell receptor beta chains follows, all from one sample in a study of beta chain features in type 1 diabetes. Method: immunoSEQ multiplex PCR; TCRdb's copy keeps in-frame clones and lacks some. Of roughly 610,000 clones in the sample, about 14% were seen once. Sequencing was performed on naive CD4+ T cells from blood. The receptors come from a man younger than 35 in good health. Each CDR3 is given with its conserved first and last residue. The D gene is left open where the match is weak. Some rows have no size entry. The others give once, few or many, or a class for an expanded clone.

cdr3_nt cdr3_aa j_call clone_size d_call v_call
TGTGCCAGCAGTCCTGTCTCCAGCTGGGGTAACTCCTACAATGAGCAGTTCTTC CASSPVSSWGNSYNEQFF TRBJ2-1 . . TRBV5-6
TGCGCCAGCAGCCTACGACAGCTGGGGTACTATGGCTACACCTTC CASSLRQLGYYGYTF TRBJ1-2 . . TRBV5-1
TGCGCCAGCAGCTTGGTAGGGTCGCGAAACATTCAGTACTTC CASSLVGSRNIQYF TRBJ2-4 few . TRBV5-1
TGCGCCAGCAGCCTGGGAGACAGTATAGCAGGGCCCCAGCATTTT CASSLGDSIAGPQHF TRBJ1-5 . . TRBV5-1
TGTGCCACCAGCAGAGGAGGGTTTGGGACTGGCTACGAGCAGTACTTC CATSRGGFGTGYEQYF TRBJ2-7 . . TRBV15
TGTGCCATCACCCGCACCACAGGGGTGGGTGAGACCCAGTACTTC CAITRTTGVGETQYF TRBJ2-5 few TRBD1 TRBV10-3
TGTGCCAGCAGCGTAGCTGGGACGGAGAACACTGAAGCTTTCTTT CASSVAGTENTEAFF TRBJ1-1 . . TRBV9
TGCGCCAGCAGCCTCCGGGACTACGGGGATGAGCAGTTCTTC CASSLRDYGDEQFF TRBJ2-1 few TRBD2 TRBV4-1
TGCGCCACGGGACAGCCTCAAGAGACCCAGTACTTC CATGQPQETQYF TRBJ2-5 . TRBD1 TRBV4-1
TGTGCCAGCATGGGACAGGGTAGCAATCAGCCCCAGCATTTT CASMGQGSNQPQHF TRBJ1-5 . TRBD1 TRBV6-1
TGTGCCAGCAGCTCTACGACAGGGGACCCCTACGAGCAGTACTTC CASSSTTGDPYEQYF TRBJ2-7 few TRBD1 TRBV11-1
TGCAGCGTTGTACAATCAGTCAATCAGCCCCAGCATTTT CSVVQSVNQPQHF TRBJ1-5 . . TRBV29-1
TGTGCCAGCAGCTCGCTAGGACCGCCCACTGAAGCTTTCTTT CASSSLGPPTEAFF TRBJ1-1 few . TRBV7-3
TGTGCCAGCAGCTTAGGGTCTAGCGGGAGAGGCGAGCAGTACTTC CASSLGSSGRGEQYF TRBJ2-7 few TRBD2 TRBV7-2
TGTGCCAGCAGATACCCGGAGGGGGTCAATGAGCAGTTCTTC CASRYPEGVNEQFF TRBJ2-1 . . TRBV28
TGTGCCAGCAGCTTAGCGGCTTTGGGGAACACTGAAGCTTTCTTT CASSLAALGNTEAFF TRBJ1-1 few . TRBV7-2
TGTGCCAGCAGCCCGGGACAGGGGTATGGCTACACCTTC CASSPGQGYGYTF TRBJ1-2 . TRBD1 TRBV7-9
TGTGCCAGCAGCGGGGACAGCAACTATGGCTACACCTTC CASSGDSNYGYTF TRBJ1-2 few TRBD1 TRBV2
TGTGCCAGCAGCCAAGGCGGGGCTTCCTACAATGAGCAGTTCTTC CASSQGGASYNEQFF TRBJ2-1 . . TRBV4-2
TGTGCCAGCTCCCTGCTAGGGGGACTCGATACTTTCTCTGGGGCCAACGTCCTGACTTTC CASSLLGGLDTFSGANVLTF TRBJ2-6 few . TRBV18
TGTGCCAGCAGCTCCTCCGGGACAGGGCCCTACGAGCAGTACTTC CASSSSGTGPYEQYF TRBJ2-7 few TRBD1 TRBV7-2
TGTGCCAGCAGTCCCCAGGCCAGACTAACGCAGTATTTT CASSPQARLTQYF TRBJ2-3 . . TRBV28
TGCGCCAGCAGCCAACCCTCTAGGAACTACGAGCAGTACTTC CASSQPSRNYEQYF TRBJ2-7 . . TRBV4-1
TGTGCCAGCAGGGTTCGCCAAGAGACCCAGTACTTC CASRVRQETQYF TRBJ2-5 . . TRBV28
TGTGCCACCAGCAGGGGCGCGGGGGAACGGTTCTTC CATSRGAGERFF TRBJ2-1 few TRBD2 TRBV15
TGTGCCAGCAGCTTGGGCAGGGGGAGCAACGAGCAGTACTTC CASSLGRGSNEQYF TRBJ2-7 . TRBD1 TRBV5-4